This note documents a single TCR beta chain sequence. What it recognizes is unknown. Trimming took off 8 bases at V and 9 bases at J, with 20 bases between the two ends. The CDR3 sequence is 14 residues long. Germline-derived CDR1 and CDR2 are MNHEY and SVGAGI. Profiling relied on immunoSEQ multiplex PCR, and the TCRdb table lists in-frame clones only, not all of them. The table lists about 480,000 clones, 70% to 90% of them singletons, with roughly 13% in the top ten. Sample treatment: roughly 19 received Ad26.COV2.S at low or high dose, single or two shots; about 5 received placebo; per-sample allocation not given. Samples analyzed were those drawn on day 63 after the first vaccine or placebo injection. These data originate in a study of Ad26.COV2.S vaccination and SARS-CoV-2 variants. About the research overall: By the intramuscular route, Ad26.COV2.S was given once, or twice 56 days apart.

Overall study findings and caveats: Vaccine recipients had higher spike-specific TCR breadth than placebo recipients.

The rearrangement uses TRBV6-5 and TRBJ2-1; perhaps TRBD1 as D (5 bases). The input for sequencing was peripheral blood, taken in a trial of Ad26.COV2.S vaccine versus placebo. This sequence was found in a person between 18 and 65 years old who received the Ad26.COV2.S COVID-19 vaccine or a placebo. The CDR3 region has the DNA TGTGCCAGCGCTATCGGACGGTTAAGGGGTGAGCAGTTCTTC. This sequence encodes CASAIGRLRGEQFF.